This TCR beta chain is drawn from a study of blood T cell repertoires in COVID-19. Unmatched junction bases numbered 13, after V lost 8 bases and J lost 5 bases. The length of the CDR3 is 15 residues. Germline values: CDR1 MDHEN, CDR2 SYDVKM. Per the authors' pipeline: Reference gene primer amplification gave estimated nucleated cell counts. Produced via immunoSEQ multiplex PCR; TCRdb's table is partial and in-frame only. That table gives V, J and clone size, and the DNA gave D and trimming. This sample has fewer than 400,000 clones, with 75% to 90% found just once. Grouping used clinical history reported by participants in a survey and questionnaire.

The gene calls are TRBV28 and TRBJ1-1; TRBD1 matches at 8 bases. The receptor comes from a man between 60 and 70 years old who had recovered from COVID-19. The sample taken for sequencing was PBMCs or T cells enriched from blood (not recorded which). CDR3 sequence: CASLSESRGRTEAFF. In DNA form, the CDR3 reads TGTGCCAGCCTGTCGGAAAGCAGGGGGCGGACTGAAGCTTTCTTT.